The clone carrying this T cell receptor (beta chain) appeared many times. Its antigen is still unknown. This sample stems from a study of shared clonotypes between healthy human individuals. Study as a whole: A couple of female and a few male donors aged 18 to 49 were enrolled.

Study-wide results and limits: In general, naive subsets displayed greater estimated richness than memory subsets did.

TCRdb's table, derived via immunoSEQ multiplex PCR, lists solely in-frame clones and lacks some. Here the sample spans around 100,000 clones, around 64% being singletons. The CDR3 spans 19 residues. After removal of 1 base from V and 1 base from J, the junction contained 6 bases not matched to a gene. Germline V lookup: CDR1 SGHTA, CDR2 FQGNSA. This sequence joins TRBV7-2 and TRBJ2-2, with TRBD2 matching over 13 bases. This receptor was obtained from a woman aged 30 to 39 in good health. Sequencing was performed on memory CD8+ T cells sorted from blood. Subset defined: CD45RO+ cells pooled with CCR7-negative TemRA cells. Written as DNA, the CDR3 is TGTGCCAGCAGCTTAGGGGGAGGACTAGCGGGAGAGAACACCGGGGAGCTGTTTTTT. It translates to CASSLGGGLAGENTGELFF.